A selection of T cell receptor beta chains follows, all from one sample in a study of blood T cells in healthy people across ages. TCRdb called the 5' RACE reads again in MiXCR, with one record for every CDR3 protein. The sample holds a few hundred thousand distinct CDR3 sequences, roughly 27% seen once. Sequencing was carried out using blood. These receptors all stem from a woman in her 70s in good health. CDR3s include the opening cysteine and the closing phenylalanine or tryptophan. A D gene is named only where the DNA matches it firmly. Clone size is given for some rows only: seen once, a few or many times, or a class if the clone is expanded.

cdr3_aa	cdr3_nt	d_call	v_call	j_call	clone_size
CSTSAGGAANYGYTF	TGCAGCACGAGCGCAGGGGGGGCGGCTAACTATGGCTACACCTTC	TRBD1	TRBV29-1	TRBJ1-2	few
CASSRQTSGTGELFF	TGCGCCAGCAGTCGTCAGACTAGCGGCACCGGGGAGCTGTTTTTT	TRBD2	TRBV5-1	TRBJ2-2	few
CSARERATSYNEQFF	TGCAGTGCTAGAGAGCGGGCGACCTCCTACAATGAGCAGTTCTTC	.	TRBV20-1	TRBJ2-1	.
CASSARGQGTTGELFF	TGTGCCAGCAGTGCCAGGGGACAGGGGACGACCGGGGAGCTGTTTTTT	TRBD1	TRBV12-3/TRBV12-4	TRBJ2-2	many
CAFDRVTYEQYF	TGTGCCTTCGACAGGGTCACCTACGAGCAGTACTTC	TRBD1	TRBV6-4	TRBJ2-7	.
CSAREPDYGYTF	TGCAGTGCTAGAGAACCTGACTATGGCTACACCTTC	.	TRBV20-1	TRBJ1-2	.
CASSPYGTGELFF	TGTGCCAGCAGCCCGTACGGGACCGGGGAGCTGTTTTTT	.	TRBV7-8	TRBJ2-2	once
CASNLGGFSYNEQFF	TGTGCCAGCAACCTGGGGGGGTTTTCCTACAATGAGCAGTTCTTC	TRBD2	TRBV12-3/TRBV12-4	TRBJ2-1	.
CSVEEERQFEAFF	TGCAGCGTTGAAGAGGAAAGGCAGTTTGAAGCTTTCTTT	.	TRBV29-1	TRBJ1-1	few
CASSSDRAVNYGYTF	TGTGCCAGCAGCTCGGACAGGGCGGTCAACTATGGCTACACCTTC	TRBD1	TRBV12-3/TRBV12-4	TRBJ1-2	few
CASSFVAGSYEQYF	TGCGCCAGCAGCTTTGTTGCAGGGTCCTACGAGCAGTACTTC	.	TRBV5-1	TRBJ2-7	.
CASALQENYGYTF	TGTGCTAGCGCCCTACAGGAAAACTATGGCTACACCTTC	.	TRBV25-1	TRBJ1-2	.
CASSLGRGSAPVHNEQFF	TGCGCCAGCAGCTTGGGCAGGGGAAGCGCCCCAGTCCACAATGAGCAGTTCTTC	.	TRBV5-1	TRBJ2-1	few
CASSEEGRQFF	TGTGCCAGCAGTGAAGAGGGAAGACAGTTCTTC	.	TRBV2	TRBJ2-1	few
CASSPGTNVRGYTF	TGTGCCAGCAGCCCCGGGACAAACGTACGGGGCTACACCTTC	.	TRBV6-5	TRBJ1-2	.
CATSGRTDTQYF	TGTGCCACCAGTGGCCGGACAGATACGCAGTATTTT	.	TRBV24-1	TRBJ2-3	.
CASTRDVRNEQFF	TGTGCCAGCACCCGAGACGTCCGCAATGAGCAGTTCTTC	.	TRBV28	TRBJ2-1	.
CASSLTRDQETQYF	TGTGCCAGCAGTCTGACCCGGGATCAAGAGACCCAGTACTTC	.	TRBV12-3/TRBV12-4	TRBJ2-5	many
CSARDGQRLAGGTYEQYF	TGCAGTGCTAGAGATGGGCAGAGACTAGCGGGAGGAACCTACGAGCAGTACTTC	TRBD2	TRBV20-1	TRBJ2-7	.
CASSPGGRYRSGANVLTF	TGTGCCAGCAGCCCCGGAGGGCGCTACCGCTCTGGGGCCAACGTCCTGACTTTC	.	TRBV9	TRBJ2-6	.
CASSLADPYGYTF	TGTGCCAGCAGCCTCGCGGACCCGTATGGCTACACCTTC	.	TRBV9	TRBJ1-2	.
CASSLVSGGPSEAFF	TGTGCCAGCAGCCTAGTTTCGGGGGGACCATCTGAAGCTTTCTTT	.	TRBV7-3	TRBJ1-1	few
CASCAVLPSNTGELFF	TGTGCCAGCTGTGCGGTACTCCCCTCGAACACCGGGGAGCTGTTTTTT	.	TRBV7-9	TRBJ2-2	few
CSVDRAEGYGYTF	TGCAGCGTTGACAGGGCAGAAGGCTATGGCTACACCTTC	.	TRBV29-1	TRBJ1-2	.
CASSPTTTGKSNEQFF	TGTGCCAGCAGTCCTACTACAACCGGGAAATCGAATGAGCAGTTCTTC	.	TRBV7-9	TRBJ2-1	.
CSVEASGGELFF	TGCAGCGTTGAAGCGTCTGGCGGGGAGCTGTTTTTT	.	TRBV29-1	TRBJ2-2	.
CATRRSGGSDTQYF	TGTGCCACCCGACGGTCGGGGGGTTCAGATACGCAGTATTTT	TRBD2	TRBV12-3/TRBV12-4	TRBJ2-3	.
CASSLKPGEGTQYF	TGCGCCAGCAGCTTAAAACCCGGAGAAGGGACCCAGTACTTC	.	TRBV5-1	TRBJ2-5	few
CASGPGRTFQETQYF	TGTGCTAGTGGCCCCGGCAGAACCTTTCAAGAGACCCAGTACTTC	.	TRBV12-5	TRBJ2-5	.
CASSESRDRGCTF	TGTGCCAGCAGTGAATCGAGAGACAGGGGATGCACCTTC	TRBD1	TRBV25-1	TRBJ1-2	.
CASSLGRTGVGEAFF	TGCGCCAGCAGCTTAGGGAGAACAGGGGTTGGTGAAGCTTTCTTT	TRBD1	TRBV5-1	TRBJ1-1	many
CASSPQLGREDRTDTQYF	TGTGCCAGCAGCCCCCAGCTGGGGCGGGAGGATCGCACAGATACGCAGTATTTT	TRBD2	TRBV3-1	TRBJ2-3	.
CASSQGPGTSYEQYF	TGCGCCAGCAGCCAAGGGCCAGGGACCTCCTACGAGCAGTACTTC	.	TRBV4-3	TRBJ2-7	few